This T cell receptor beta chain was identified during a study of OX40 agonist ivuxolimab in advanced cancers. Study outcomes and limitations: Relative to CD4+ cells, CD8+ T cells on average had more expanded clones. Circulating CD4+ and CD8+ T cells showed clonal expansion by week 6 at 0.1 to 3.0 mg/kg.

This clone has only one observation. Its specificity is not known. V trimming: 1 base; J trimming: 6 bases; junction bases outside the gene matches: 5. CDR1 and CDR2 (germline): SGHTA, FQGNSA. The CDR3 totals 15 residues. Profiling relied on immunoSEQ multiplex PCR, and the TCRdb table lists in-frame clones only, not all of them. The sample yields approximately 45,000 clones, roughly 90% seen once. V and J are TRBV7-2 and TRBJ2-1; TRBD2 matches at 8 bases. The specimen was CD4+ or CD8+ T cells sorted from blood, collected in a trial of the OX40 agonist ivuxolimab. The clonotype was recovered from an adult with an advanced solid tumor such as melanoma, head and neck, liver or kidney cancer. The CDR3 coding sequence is TGTGCCAGCAGCTTAGGTTCCGGACTAGCCAATGAGCAGTTCTTC. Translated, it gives CASSLGSGLANEQFF.